This is a list of T cell receptor beta chains from one sample in a study of T cell repertoires in cytomegalovirus infection. MiXCR, run by TCRdb on the reads, gives a single entry per CDR3 protein. Counted here are roughly 280,000 distinct CDR3 sequences, around 20% occurring once; the ten biggest clones make up approximately 19%. For these TCRs, the target antigens are not known. Specimen: cultured PBMCs, collected from culture after CMV antigen stimulation. All receptors derive from a human donor in good health (CMV status not recorded). Some clones in this sample may be carry-over from other donors' samples. Each CDR3 is given with its conserved first and last residue. A D gene is named only where the DNA matches it firmly. Not all rows give a size; the values are once, few, many and, for expanded clones, a class.

clone_size: few
cdr3_length: 13
j_call: TRBJ2-3
v_call: TRBV12-3/TRBV12-4
d_call: .
cdr3_aa: CASSFARADTQYF
cdr3_nt: TGTGCCAGCAGTTTCGCCAGGGCAGATACGCAGTATTTT

clone_size: .
cdr3_length: 14
j_call: TRBJ2-1
v_call: TRBV4-1
d_call: TRBD1
cdr3_aa: CASSHGRGLDEQFF
cdr3_nt: TGCGCCAGCAGCCATGGCAGGGGGCTCGATGAGCAGTTCTTC

clone_size: .
cdr3_length: 14
j_call: TRBJ1-6
v_call: TRBV10-3
d_call: TRBD1
cdr3_aa: CAISEWTGKSPLHF
cdr3_nt: TGTGCCATCAGTGAGTGGACAGGGAAGTCACCCCTCCACTTT

clone_size: few
cdr3_length: 16
j_call: TRBJ2-1
v_call: TRBV4-3
d_call: TRBD2
cdr3_aa: CASSQTASGSPNEQFF
cdr3_nt: TGCGCCAGCAGCCAGACAGCTAGCGGGAGTCCCAATGAGCAGTTCTTC

clone_size: .
cdr3_length: 13
j_call: TRBJ2-7
v_call: TRBV28
d_call: .
cdr3_aa: CASSKGHLYEQYF
cdr3_nt: TGTGCCAGCAGTAAGGGACACTTGTACGAGCAGTACTTC

clone_size: many
cdr3_length: 13
j_call: TRBJ1-2
v_call: TRBV7-2
d_call: .
cdr3_aa: CASSLRGKGGYTF
cdr3_nt: TGTGCCAGCAGCTTAAGGGGGAAGGGTGGCTACACCTTC

clone_size: few
cdr3_length: 14
j_call: TRBJ2-7
v_call: TRBV20-1
d_call: .
cdr3_aa: CSARATYGPYEQYF
cdr3_nt: TGCAGTGCTAGAGCGACTTACGGACCATACGAGCAGTACTTC

clone_size: few
cdr3_length: 15
j_call: TRBJ2-3
v_call: TRBV12-3/TRBV12-4
d_call: TRBD1
cdr3_aa: CASSLGQGETDTQYF
cdr3_nt: TGTGCCAGCAGTTTAGGGCAGGGGGAGACAGATACGCAGTATTTT

clone_size: .
cdr3_length: 15
j_call: TRBJ1-1
v_call: TRBV6-1
d_call: .
cdr3_aa: CASRRTGSSDTEAFF
cdr3_nt: TGTGCCAGCAGGAGAACAGGGTCTAGCGACACTGAAGCTTTCTTT

clone_size: few
cdr3_length: 14
j_call: TRBJ2-3
v_call: TRBV5-4
d_call: .
cdr3_aa: CASSLERSTDTQYF
cdr3_nt: TGTGCCAGCAGCTTAGAACGGAGCACAGATACGCAGTATTTT

clone_size: .
cdr3_length: 13
j_call: TRBJ2-7
v_call: TRBV5-1
d_call: TRBD2
cdr3_aa: CASSSGMTYEQYF
cdr3_nt: TGCGCCAGCAGCAGCGGGATGACCTACGAGCAGTACTTC

clone_size: .
cdr3_length: 13
j_call: TRBJ1-5
v_call: TRBV19
d_call: .
cdr3_aa: CASSIEQAQPQHF
cdr3_nt: TGTGCCAGTAGTATAGAACAGGCCCAGCCCCAGCATTTT

clone_size: .
cdr3_length: 16
j_call: TRBJ1-1
v_call: TRBV4-1
d_call: TRBD1
cdr3_aa: CASSQPPGQINTEAFF
cdr3_nt: TGCGCCAGCAGCCAGCCCCCGGGACAGATAAACACTGAAGCTTTCTTT

clone_size: few
cdr3_length: 15
j_call: TRBJ1-2
v_call: TRBV3-1
d_call: .
cdr3_aa: CASSPYLQVFGGYTF
cdr3_nt: TGTGCCAGCAGCCCTTATCTTCAGGTATTCGGCGGCTACACCTTC

clone_size: many
cdr3_length: 14
j_call: TRBJ1-5
v_call: TRBV7-2
d_call: TRBD1
cdr3_aa: CASSERQGGQPQHF
cdr3_nt: TGTGCCAGCAGCGAGCGACAGGGAGGTCAGCCCCAGCATTTT

clone_size: .
cdr3_length: 16
j_call: TRBJ2-7
v_call: TRBV15
d_call: TRBD1
cdr3_aa: CATSRDLGQATYEQYF
cdr3_nt: TGTGCCACCAGCAGAGATCTAGGACAGGCGACCTACGAGCAGTACTTC

clone_size: many
cdr3_length: 16
j_call: TRBJ2-1
v_call: TRBV7-2
d_call: TRBD2
cdr3_aa: CASSQVGGRPYNEQFF
cdr3_nt: TGTGCCAGCAGCCAGGTGGGCGGGAGGCCTTACAATGAGCAGTTCTTC

clone_size: few
cdr3_length: 15
j_call: TRBJ2-1
v_call: TRBV7-9
d_call: TRBD1
cdr3_aa: CASRSGTGIYNEQFF
cdr3_nt: TGTGCCAGCAGGTCCGGGACAGGGATTTACAATGAGCAGTTCTTC

clone_size: few
cdr3_length: 14
j_call: TRBJ2-5
v_call: TRBV11-2
d_call: .
cdr3_aa: CASSVGTHQETQYF
cdr3_nt: TGTGCCAGCAGCGTCGGGACACACCAAGAGACCCAGTACTTC

clone_size: many
cdr3_length: 13
j_call: TRBJ1-5
v_call: TRBV6-5
d_call: TRBD1
cdr3_aa: CASSSGQNQPQHF
cdr3_nt: TGTGCCAGCAGTTCGGGACAGAATCAGCCCCAGCATTTT

clone_size: .
cdr3_length: 15
j_call: TRBJ1-2
v_call: TRBV7-9
d_call: .
cdr3_aa: CASSSTGRMAEGYTF
cdr3_nt: TGTGCCAGCAGTTCTACAGGGAGGATGGCGGAAGGCTACACCTTC

clone_size: many
cdr3_length: 15
j_call: TRBJ1-5
v_call: TRBV27
d_call: TRBD1
cdr3_aa: CASSLSDRGNQPQHF
cdr3_nt: TGTGCCAGCAGTTTATCTGACAGGGGGAATCAGCCCCAGCATTTT

clone_size: .
cdr3_length: 14
j_call: TRBJ2-2
v_call: TRBV2
d_call: TRBD1
cdr3_aa: CASKGTANTGELFF
cdr3_nt: TGTGCCAGCAAAGGGACAGCGAACACCGGGGAGCTGTTTTTT

clone_size: few
cdr3_length: 13
j_call: TRBJ2-1
v_call: TRBV6-5
d_call: TRBD2
cdr3_aa: CASSGTRVNEQFF
cdr3_nt: TGTGCCAGCAGTGGGACTAGGGTCAATGAGCAGTTCTTC

clone_size: many
cdr3_length: 14
j_call: TRBJ2-7
v_call: TRBV6-5
d_call: TRBD2
cdr3_aa: CASKNSGEPYEQYF
cdr3_nt: TGTGCCAGCAAGAATAGCGGGGAACCCTACGAGCAGTACTTC

clone_size: few
cdr3_length: 15
j_call: TRBJ2-3
v_call: TRBV12-3/TRBV12-4
d_call: .
cdr3_aa: CASSLSPAGLDTQYF
cdr3_nt: TGTGCCAGCAGTTTATCCCCCGCAGGTCTAGATACGCAGTATTTT

clone_size: many
cdr3_length: 15
j_call: TRBJ1-3
v_call: TRBV7-2
d_call: TRBD1
cdr3_aa: CASSRTGDSGNTIYF
cdr3_nt: TGTGCCAGCAGCCGGACAGGGGACTCTGGAAACACCATATATTTT

clone_size: few
cdr3_length: 15
j_call: TRBJ2-6
v_call: TRBV19
d_call: .
cdr3_aa: CASSLWSSGANVLTF
cdr3_nt: TGTGCCAGTAGTCTGTGGAGCTCTGGGGCCAACGTCCTGACTTTC

clone_size: .
cdr3_length: 14
j_call: TRBJ2-1
v_call: TRBV6-1
d_call: .
cdr3_aa: CASSRQGLYNEQFF
cdr3_nt: TGTGCCAGCAGTCGGCAGGGGCTATACAATGAGCAGTTCTTC

clone_size: many
cdr3_length: 19
j_call: TRBJ1-3
v_call: TRBV27
d_call: .
cdr3_aa: CASSLPIFDRQISGNTIYF
cdr3_nt: TGTGCCAGCAGTTTACCTATCTTCGATCGACAGATCTCTGGAAACACCATATATTTT

clone_size: few
cdr3_length: 12
j_call: TRBJ2-3
v_call: TRBV29-1
d_call: .
cdr3_aa: CSVEGAGNTQYF
cdr3_nt: TGCAGCGTTGAAGGGGCGGGAAATACGCAGTATTTT

clone_size: many
cdr3_length: 14
j_call: TRBJ2-5
v_call: TRBV7-7
d_call: .
cdr3_aa: CASSPSSSQETQYF
cdr3_nt: TGTGCTAGCAGTCCTTCCTCCAGCCAAGAGACCCAGTACTTC

clone_size: few
cdr3_length: 18
j_call: TRBJ1-2
v_call: TRBV4-3
d_call: .
cdr3_aa: CASSQDARADVGNYGYTF
cdr3_nt: TGCGCCAGCAGCCAAGATGCCAGGGCTGACGTGGGTAACTATGGCTACACCTTC

clone_size: few
cdr3_length: 15
j_call: TRBJ2-1
v_call: TRBV11-2
d_call: TRBD1
cdr3_aa: CASSFIATGQGEQFF
cdr3_nt: TGTGCCAGCAGCTTTATCGCGACAGGGCAGGGTGAGCAGTTCTTC

clone_size: .
cdr3_length: 14
j_call: TRBJ2-7
v_call: TRBV20-1
d_call: TRBD1
cdr3_aa: CSASTRTGIYEQYF
cdr3_nt: TGCAGTGCTAGCACCAGGACAGGGATATACGAGCAGTACTTC

clone_size: .
cdr3_length: 13
j_call: TRBJ2-3
v_call: TRBV9
d_call: .
cdr3_aa: CASSVDYTDTQYF
cdr3_nt: TGTGCCAGCAGCGTGGACTATACAGATACGCAGTATTTT

clone_size: .
cdr3_length: 18
j_call: TRBJ2-3
v_call: TRBV13
d_call: .
cdr3_aa: CASSRRWGVGRSTDTQYF
cdr3_nt: TGTGCCAGCAGCCGCCGGTGGGGAGTGGGGAGGAGCACAGATACGCAGTATTTT

clone_size: many
cdr3_length: 13
j_call: TRBJ1-1
v_call: TRBV7-6
d_call: .
cdr3_aa: CASSAQGRTEAFF
cdr3_nt: TGTGCCAGCAGCGCTCAGGGGCGGACTGAAGCTTTCTTT

clone_size: .
cdr3_length: 12
j_call: TRBJ2-3
v_call: TRBV20-1
d_call: .
cdr3_aa: CSAGTDTDTQYF
cdr3_nt: TGCAGTGCCGGGACGGACACAGATACGCAGTATTTT

clone_size: .
cdr3_length: 18
j_call: TRBJ2-7
v_call: TRBV14
d_call: TRBD1
cdr3_aa: CASSQAYPATGGGYEQYF
cdr3_nt: TGTGCCAGCAGCCAAGCATACCCGGCTACAGGGGGTGGTTACGAGCAGTACTTC

clone_size: .
cdr3_length: 18
j_call: TRBJ2-3
v_call: TRBV10-3
d_call: .
cdr3_aa: CAISESGSGGVVEDTQYF
cdr3_nt: TGTGCCATCAGTGAGTCGGGTAGTGGTGGAGTAGTGGAAGATACGCAGTATTTT

clone_size: few
cdr3_length: 16
j_call: TRBJ2-5
v_call: TRBV6-2/TRBV6-3
d_call: .
cdr3_aa: CASSFVGDGSRETQYF
cdr3_nt: TGTGCCAGCAGTTTTGTCGGCGACGGATCTCGGGAGACCCAGTACTTC

clone_size: .
cdr3_length: 20
j_call: TRBJ2-1
v_call: TRBV10-3
d_call: TRBD2
cdr3_aa: CAISGTQGLAGLSSYNEQFF
cdr3_nt: TGTGCCATCAGTGGGACCCAAGGACTAGCGGGGCTAAGCTCCTACAATGAGCAGTTCTTC

clone_size: .
cdr3_length: 18
j_call: TRBJ2-3
v_call: TRBV14
d_call: .
cdr3_aa: CASSQDGYGVAFTDTQYF
cdr3_nt: TGTGCCAGCAGCCAAGATGGGTACGGCGTAGCGTTCACAGATACGCAGTATTTT

clone_size: many
cdr3_length: 16
j_call: TRBJ2-2
v_call: TRBV7-2
d_call: TRBD2
cdr3_aa: CASSSRNSGDTGELFF
cdr3_nt: TGTGCCAGCAGCTCCCGGAATAGCGGGGACACCGGGGAGCTGTTTTTT

clone_size: many
cdr3_length: 18
j_call: TRBJ2-1
v_call: TRBV6-2/TRBV6-3
d_call: TRBD2
cdr3_aa: CASSYLHDRLGTRNEQFF
cdr3_nt: TGTGCCAGCAGTTACCTTCACGACAGATTAGGGACTAGGAATGAGCAGTTCTTC

clone_size: many
cdr3_length: 16
j_call: TRBJ1-2
v_call: TRBV7-8
d_call: TRBD1
cdr3_aa: CASSFKKTGVPYGYTF
cdr3_nt: TGTGCCAGCAGCTTCAAAAAAACAGGGGTCCCCTATGGCTACACCTTC

clone_size: .
cdr3_length: 13
j_call: TRBJ1-1
v_call: TRBV7-9
d_call: .
cdr3_aa: CASSFHENTEAFF
cdr3_nt: TGTGCCAGCAGCTTTCACGAGAACACTGAAGCTTTCTTT

clone_size: .
cdr3_length: 15
j_call: TRBJ1-4
v_call: TRBV2
d_call: .
cdr3_aa: CASSPLIATNEKLFF
cdr3_nt: TGTGCCAGCAGTCCCCTTATTGCAACTAATGAAAAACTGTTTTTT

clone_size: many
cdr3_length: 15
j_call: TRBJ1-6
v_call: TRBV12-3/TRBV12-4
d_call: TRBD1
cdr3_aa: CASSPRQGNSSPLHF
cdr3_nt: TGTGCCAGCAGTCCTAGACAGGGGAACTCTTCACCCCTCCACTTT

clone_size: many
cdr3_length: 13
j_call: TRBJ1-6
v_call: TRBV7-2
d_call: .
cdr3_aa: CASSGQYNSPLHF
cdr3_nt: TGTGCCAGCAGCGGACAGTATAATTCACCCCTCCACTTT

clone_size: .
cdr3_length: 15
j_call: TRBJ2-5
v_call: TRBV5-1
d_call: .
cdr3_aa: CASSLVGEYQETQYF
cdr3_nt: TGCGCCAGCAGCTTGGTGGGAGAGTACCAAGAGACCCAGTACTTC

clone_size: few
cdr3_length: 15
j_call: TRBJ1-3
v_call: TRBV28
d_call: TRBD1
cdr3_aa: CASSAGTGVGNTIYF
cdr3_nt: TGTGCCAGCAGCGCCGGGACAGGGGTTGGAAACACCATATATTTT